This TCR beta chain comes out of a study of CD8+ T cells in alopecia areata. In each case, RNA was isolated and then reverse transcribed into cDNA as the sequencing template. Sequencing used immunoSEQ multiplex PCR; TCRdb keeps in-frame clones, though not all of them. The sample contains 200,000 to 250,000 clones, approximately 40% of which appear only once. V lost 5 bases and J lost 2; bases outside the gene matches: 8. Germline values: CDR1 MDHEN, CDR2 SYDVKM. This CDR3 has 16 amino acids. Treatment: oral pan-JAK inhibitor, 5-10 mg twice daily. Collected material from alopecia areata patients comprised lesional scalp punch biopsies and peripheral blood. This clone was detected only a few times.

The receptor was derived from a human donor with alopecia areata. This chain connects TRBV28 to TRBJ1-2; 10 bases align to TRBD1. Sequences were derived from CD4+ T cells sorted from blood, sampled at approximately week 36, from a patient treated with tofacitinib. Here the CDR3 reads CASSPPRQGANYGYTF. The CDR3 bases are TGTGCCAGCAGTCCCCCCCGACAGGGGGCGAACTATGGCTACACCTTC.